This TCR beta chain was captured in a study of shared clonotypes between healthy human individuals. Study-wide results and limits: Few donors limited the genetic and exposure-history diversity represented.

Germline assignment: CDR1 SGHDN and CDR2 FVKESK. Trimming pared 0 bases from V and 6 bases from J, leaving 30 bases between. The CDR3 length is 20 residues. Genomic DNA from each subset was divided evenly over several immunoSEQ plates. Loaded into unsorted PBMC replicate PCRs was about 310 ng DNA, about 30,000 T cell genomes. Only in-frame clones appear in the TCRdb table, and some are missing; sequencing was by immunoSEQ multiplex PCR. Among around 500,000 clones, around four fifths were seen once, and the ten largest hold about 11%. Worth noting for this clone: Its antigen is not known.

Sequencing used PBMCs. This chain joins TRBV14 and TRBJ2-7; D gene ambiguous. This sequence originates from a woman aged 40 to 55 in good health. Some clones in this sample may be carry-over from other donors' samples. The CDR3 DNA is TGTGCCAGCAGCCAAGAAGACCCCCCCCAGCCGACTGCCCCCTCCGGCGAGCAGTACTTC. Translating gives CASSQEDPPQPTAPSGEQYF.